These T cell receptor beta chains were read from a single sample in a study of T cells after yellow fever vaccination. TCRdb used MiXCR to reprocess the 5' RACE reads, holding one entry per CDR3 protein. The table lists 250,000 or so distinct CDR3 sequences, about 3.5% of them singletons. The source was PBMCs, collected 15 days after the yellow fever booster vaccination. The source of these receptors is a man younger than 35 who received the YFV17D yellow fever vaccine. CDR3s include the opening cysteine and the closing phenylalanine or tryptophan. A D gene is named only where the DNA matches it firmly. Clone size appears in some rows only: once, few, many, or a class for an expanded clone.

cdr3_length d_call j_call clone_size v_call cdr3_aa cdr3_nt
14 NA TRBJ1-1 many TRBV15 CATSRDYEFPEAFF TGTGCCACCAGCAGAGATTACGAGTTCCCTGAAGCTTTCTTT
16 TRBD2 TRBJ2-5 many TRBV6-6 CASRAGLAGNQETQYF TGTGCCAGCAGGGCCGGACTAGCGGGGAACCAAGAGACCCAGTACTTC
14 TRBD1 TRBJ2-5 many TRBV5-1 CASSPTGVGETQYF TGCGCCAGCAGCCCGACAGGGGTTGGCGAGACCCAGTACTTC
14 NA TRBJ2-3 many TRBV25-1 CASSEYRAADTQYF TGTGCCAGCAGTGAATATCGGGCCGCAGATACGCAGTATTTT
12 NA TRBJ2-3 many TRBV20-1 CSANGETDTQYF TGCAGTGCTAACGGAGAAACAGATACGCAGTATTTT
14 NA TRBJ2-2 few TRBV7-9 CASSLIQDTGELFF TGTGCCAGCAGCTTAATACAGGACACCGGGGAGCTGTTTTTT
16 TRBD1 TRBJ2-2 once TRBV19 CASSTSGQGVAGELFF TGTGCCAGTAGTACTTCCGGCCAGGGGGTAGCCGGGGAGCTGTTTTTT
13 NA TRBJ1-5 many TRBV30 CAWSVQGDQPQHF TGTGCCTGGAGTGTACAAGGGGACCAGCCCCAGCATTTT
14 NA TRBJ2-3 many TRBV27 CASSPEWGTDTQYF TGTGCCAGCAGCCCCGAATGGGGCACAGATACGCAGTATTTT
17 NA TRBJ1-4 many TRBV7-8 CASSFHSPAGVFEKLFF TGTGCCAGCAGCTTTCATTCCCCGGCAGGGGTGTTTGAAAAACTGTTTTTT
16 TRBD1 TRBJ2-5 many TRBV28 CASSHATGDLSKTQYF TGTGCCAGCAGCCACGCGACAGGGGATTTGTCGAAGACCCAGTACTTC
14 NA TRBJ1-1 many TRBV6-2/TRBV6-3 CASSPGHLGTEAFF TGTGCCAGCAGCCCGGGCCACCTGGGCACTGAAGCTTTCTTT
12 TRBD1 TRBJ2-5 many TRBV10-3 CATGQPRETQYF TGTGCCACGGGACAGCCCAGGGAGACCCAGTACTTC
13 NA TRBJ1-1 many TRBV6-5 CASSYSQFTEAFF TGTGCCAGCAGTTACTCTCAGTTTACTGAAGCTTTCTTT
15 TRBD2 TRBJ2-2 many TRBV7-2 CASSRAGANTGELFF TGTGCCAGCAGCCGAGCGGGAGCGAACACCGGGGAGCTGTTTTTT
13 TRBD2 TRBJ2-3 many TRBV20-1 CRIGGASTDTQYF TGCAGGATCGGGGGGGCCAGCACAGATACGCAGTATTTT
15 TRBD2 TRBJ2-1 many TRBV5-1 CASSLRGGGSYEQFF TGCGCCAGCAGCTTGCGCGGCGGGGGTTCGTATGAGCAGTTCTTC
16 NA TRBJ2-3 many TRBV4-2 CASSPNGAASTDTQYF TGTGCCAGCAGCCCTAACGGAGCGGCTAGCACAGATACGCAGTATTTT
13 NA TRBJ2-1 many TRBV7-2 CASSYRVLNEQFF TGTGCCAGCAGCTACAGGGTCTTGAATGAGCAGTTCTTC
16 TRBD1 TRBJ1-4 NA TRBV10-2 CASTPWTGGSNEKLFF TGCGCCAGTACTCCGTGGACAGGGGGCTCTAATGAAAAACTGTTTTTT
16 NA TRBJ2-5 medium-sized TRBV7-2 CASSLWDTGPLETQYF TGTGCCAGCAGCTTATGGGATACTGGCCCCCTAGAGACCCAGTACTTC
16 TRBD2 TRBJ2-1 many TRBV4-3 CASSHPRASGVNEQFF TGCGCCAGCAGCCACCCCCGGGCTAGCGGGGTCAATGAGCAGTTCTTC
13 TRBD1 TRBJ2-5 many TRBV4-1 CASSPDRDKTQYF TGCGCCAGCAGCCCGGACAGGGACAAGACCCAGTACTTC
16 TRBD1 TRBJ1-2 NA TRBV24-1 CATSDRGTGGLYGYTF TGTGCCACCAGTGATCGAGGGACAGGGGGTTTGTATGGCTACACCTTC
13 NA TRBJ2-5 many TRBV18 CASSPYFGETQYF TGTGCCAGCTCCCCCTATTTCGGAGAGACCCAGTACTTC
14 NA TRBJ1-1 many TRBV7-2 CASSSDNGYTEAFF TGTGCCAGCAGTTCTGACAATGGGTACACTGAAGCTTTCTTT
15 NA TRBJ2-1 many TRBV19 CASRNPGSGLNEQFF TGTGCCAGTAGGAACCCGGGGTCCGGACTCAATGAGCAGTTCTTC
15 TRBD2 TRBJ2-4 many TRBV5-1 CASSTGTGGKNIQYF TGCGCCAGCAGCACGGGGACGGGAGGCAAAAACATTCAGTACTTC
14 NA TRBJ2-5 many TRBV7-2 CASSRGDSQETQYF TGTGCCAGCAGCAGGGGGGACAGCCAAGAGACCCAGTACTTC
16 NA TRBJ2-1 many TRBV9 CASSVGVGASYNEQFF TGTGCCAGCAGCGTAGGAGTGGGGGCGAGCTACAATGAGCAGTTCTTC
14 TRBD1 TRBJ2-5 many TRBV29-1 CSVGQRTGQETQYF TGCAGCGTTGGGCAGCGGACAGGCCAAGAGACCCAGTACTTC
16 NA TRBJ2-1 many TRBV15 CATSRDLVGGYNEQFF TGTGCCACCAGCAGAGATTTGGTCGGGGGCTACAATGAGCAGTTCTTC
15 TRBD2 TRBJ2-3 many TRBV10-3 CAIRLAGGGTDTQYF TGTGCCATCAGGCTAGCGGGGGGTGGCACAGATACGCAGTATTTT
14 NA TRBJ1-2 many TRBV20-1 CSVPVGTVNYGYTF TGCAGTGTCCCGGTCGGGACGGTGAACTATGGCTACACCTTC
16 TRBD1 TRBJ2-7 many TRBV7-2 CASSPGPGGLRDEQYF TGTGCCAGCAGCCCGGGACCAGGGGGCCTTAGAGACGAGCAGTACTTC
13 NA TRBJ2-1 many TRBV7-9 CASSSPGGDEQFF TGTGCCAGCAGCTCACCCGGTGGGGATGAGCAGTTCTTC
13 NA TRBJ2-1 many TRBV6-2/TRBV6-3 CASSSQGENEQFF TGTGCCAGCAGTTCCCAGGGAGAGAATGAGCAGTTCTTC
15 NA TRBJ2-5 many TRBV4-1 CASSQGNGGGETQYF TGCGCCAGCAGCCAAGGCAATGGGGGAGGCGAGACCCAGTACTTC
15 NA TRBJ2-2 many TRBV9 CASSGGPGWTGELFF TGTGCCAGCAGCGGGGGACCAGGATGGACCGGGGAGCTGTTTTTT
14 TRBD1 TRBJ1-6 many TRBV5-1 CASSLTGPPSPLHF TGCGCCAGCAGCCTGACAGGGCCCCCATCACCCCTCCACTTT
12 NA TRBJ2-5 many TRBV29-1 CSVVAGVETQYF TGCAGCGTTGTAGCAGGGGTAGAGACCCAGTACTTC
11 NA TRBJ2-3 many TRBV20-1 CSARLLDTQYF TGCAGTGCCAGACTACTAGATACGCAGTATTTT
14 NA TRBJ1-2 many TRBV28 CASSSPGSNYGYTF TGTGCCAGCAGTTCCCCGGGCAGTAACTATGGCTACACCTTC
12 NA TRBJ1-6 NA TRBV27 CASSLNAGPLHF TGTGCCAGCAGTTTGAACGCCGGCCCCCTCCACTTT
14 NA TRBJ2-3 many TRBV5-1 CASSLRGSADTQYF TGCGCCAGCAGCTTGAGGGGGAGCGCAGATACGCAGTATTTT
16 NA TRBJ2-3 NA TRBV13 CASSSRPGLSTDTQYF TGTGCCAGCAGCTCCCGCCCGGGACTCAGCACAGATACGCAGTATTTT
16 TRBD1 TRBJ2-2 many TRBV27 CASSWGMDRDTGELFF TGTGCCAGCAGCTGGGGGATGGACAGGGACACCGGGGAGCTGTTTTTT
16 TRBD1 TRBJ2-6 many TRBV12-3/TRBV12-4 CASRGQGATGANVLTF TGTGCCAGCAGAGGACAGGGGGCGACGGGGGCCAACGTCCTGACTTTC
15 NA TRBJ2-4 many TRBV5-1 CASSPRMAPSSIQYF TGCGCCAGCAGCCCACGGATGGCCCCCTCGTCCATTCAGTACTTC
15 NA TRBJ2-3 many TRBV5-4 CASSLDGTGTDTQYF TGTGCCAGCAGCTTGGACGGGACTGGCACAGATACGCAGTATTTT
16 NA TRBJ1-2 few TRBV13 CASSPASYQPSYGYTF TGTGCCAGCAGCCCCGCCTCTTACCAGCCATCCTATGGCTACACCTTC
12 NA TRBJ2-3 many TRBV2 CASRTQGDTQYF TGTGCCAGCAGGACCCAGGGAGATACGCAGTATTTT
13 NA TRBJ1-2 many TRBV12-3/TRBV12-4 CASSFLAAYGYTF TGTGCCAGCAGTTTTCTAGCAGCTTATGGCTACACCTTC
11 NA TRBJ2-7 many TRBV18 CASSRPGEQYF TGTGCCAGCTCGCGACCGGGCGAGCAGTACTTC
13 NA TRBJ2-2 many TRBV5-1 CASSLQDGGELFF TGCGCCAGCAGCTTACAGGATGGCGGGGAGCTGTTTTTT
16 TRBD1 TRBJ2-2 many TRBV5-1 CASSPLGRGPGGELFF TGCGCCAGCAGCCCTCTGGGCAGGGGGCCAGGCGGGGAGCTGTTTTTT
15 TRBD2 TRBJ2-1 many TRBV20-1 CSASTGTSGNNEQFF TGCAGTGCCTCTACCGGGACTAGCGGCAACAATGAGCAGTTCTTC